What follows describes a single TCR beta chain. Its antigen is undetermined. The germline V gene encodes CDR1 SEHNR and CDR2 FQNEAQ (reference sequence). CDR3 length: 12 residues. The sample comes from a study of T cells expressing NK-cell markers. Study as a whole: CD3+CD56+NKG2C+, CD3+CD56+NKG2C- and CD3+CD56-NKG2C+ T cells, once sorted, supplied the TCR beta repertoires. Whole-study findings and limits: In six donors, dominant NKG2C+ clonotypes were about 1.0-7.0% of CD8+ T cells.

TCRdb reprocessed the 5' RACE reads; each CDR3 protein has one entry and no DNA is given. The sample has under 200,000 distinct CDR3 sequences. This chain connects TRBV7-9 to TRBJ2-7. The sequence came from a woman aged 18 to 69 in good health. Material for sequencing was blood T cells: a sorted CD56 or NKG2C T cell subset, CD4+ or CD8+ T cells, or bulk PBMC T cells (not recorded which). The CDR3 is CASSFGAYEQYF.